This paragraph reports one T cell receptor (beta chain). The sample originates from a study of T cells in localized non-small cell lung cancer. Method: immunoSEQ multiplex PCR; TCRdb's copy keeps in-frame clones and lacks some. The repertoire holds around 28,000 clones, with around nine tenths as singletons. V was clipped by 2 bases and J by 6 bases, with 15 bases between them. Germline loops: CDR1 SGHRS, CDR2 YFSETQ. CDR3 length: 15 residues. The sequenced sample was peripheral blood, obtained before any cancer treatment. This receptor was obtained from a female donor older than 55 with stage I lung adenocarcinoma. The rearrangement joins TRBV5-1 to TRBJ2-1, with D perhaps TRBD1 or TRBD2 (6 bases each). In DNA, the CDR3 is TGCGCCAGCAGCTTTACAGGGAGAGCGGGCAATGAGCAGTTCTTC. It encodes CASSFTGRAGNEQFF. Full variable domain (missing parts from reference TRBV5-1 and TRBJ2-1): KAGVTQTPRYLIKTRGQQVTLSCSPISGHRSVSWYQQTPGQGLQFLFEYFSETQRNKGNFPGRFSGRQFSNSRSEMNVSTLELGDSALYLCASSFTGRAGNEQFFGPGTRLTVL.